This TCR beta chain was found in a study of T cells in Graves' hyperthyroidism and ophthalmopathy. Authors of the study amplified TCR beta CDR3 regions from RNA transcripts. During a first-round RT-PCR of the TCR CDR3, the HTBI primer set was used. TCRdb re-derived calls from the multiplex PCR reads in MiXCR, one entry per CDR3 protein. The sample has around 600,000 distinct CDR3 sequences; more than 13% are singletons. CDR1 MDHEN and CDR2 SYDVKM come from the germline V gene. Between the trimmed V and J ends, which lost 4 bases and 4 bases, there was a span of 22 bases. The length of the CDR3 is 17 residues. In its sample, this clonotype was seen many times. Its target is unknown. Among ophthalmopathy patients, the Clinical Activity Score reached at least 3, the NOSPECS grade reached at least 4, and duration remained under 3 months. Fresh peripheral blood, under 13 ml, yielded the PBMCs. Study results and limitations: Most expanded thyroid clonotypes above 0.001 recurred in blood.

This receptor was taken from a woman under 30 with Graves' ophthalmopathy. The V call is TRBV28, the J call TRBJ1-1, with D possibly matching TRBD1 (5 bases). Sequencing was carried out using blood. CDR3 coding DNA: TGTGCCAGCAGTTCCTCCGGGCGGGGCGGAATCGTCACTGAAGCTTTCTTT. It specifies CASSSSGRGGIVTEAFF.